This is a list of T cell receptor beta chains from one sample in a study of identifying expanded T cells in peripheral blood. TCRdb keeps only in-frame clones here, not all; method: immunoSEQ multiplex PCR. The data contain about 82,000 clones, about 90% of them seen just once; the ten biggest clones take up 7.3%. Material for sequencing was blood. These TCRs come from a person between 18 and 75 years old in good health. The CDR3 runs from the conserved cysteine through the conserved F or W. The D gene is left open where the match is weak. Expanded clones get a size class; other rows say once, few or many, or leave the size out.

d_gene	abundance	v_gene	j_gene	CDR3aa	CDR3nt
TRBD2	-	TRBV4-3	TRBJ2-5	CASSPGTRRFQETQYF	TGCGCCAGCAGCCCCGGGACTAGACGTTTCCAAGAGACCCAGTACTTC
-	-	TRBV19	TRBJ1-5	CASSIGLGAFQPQHF	TGTGCCAGTAGTATAGGTCTGGGGGCTTTTCAGCCCCAGCATTTT
TRBD2	-	TRBV10-3	TRBJ2-7	CATTTSGISNEQYF	TGTGCCACGACGACTAGCGGGATTAGTAACGAGCAGTACTTC
-	-	TRBV2	TRBJ1-5	CASSEPPGRYNQPQHF	TGTGCCAGCAGTGAACCGCCCGGGAGGTACAATCAGCCCCAGCATTTT
-	-	TRBV18	TRBJ2-7	CASTLVPPAPGVEQYF	TGTGCCAGCACCCTAGTACCACCGGCTCCTGGGGTCGAGCAGTACTTC
-	-	TRBV25-1	TRBJ1-6	CASSEWEGNSPLHF	TGTGCCAGCAGTGAATGGGAAGGGAATTCACCCCTCCACTTT
-	-	TRBV19	TRBJ2-7	CASSTADGYEQYF	TGTGCCAGTAGTACAGCGGACGGCTACGAGCAGTACTTC
TRBD1	-	TRBV4-3	TRBJ1-3	CASSPFYTGGSGNTIYF	TGCGCCAGCAGCCCTTTTTATACAGGGGGCTCTGGAAACACCATATATTTT
TRBD1	-	TRBV5-6	TRBJ1-1	CASSPGPQGSSTEAFF	TGTGCCAGCAGCCCGGGCCCACAGGGGTCGAGCACTGAAGCTTTCTTT
-	-	TRBV29-1	TRBJ2-3	CSVGDGLRTDTQYF	TGCAGCGTTGGGGACGGCCTTCGGACAGATACGCAGTATTTT
-	-	TRBV11-2	TRBJ2-1	CASSLAGVDEQFF	TGTGCCAGCAGCTTAGCAGGGGTCGATGAGCAGTTCTTC
-	-	TRBV5-1	TRBJ2-5	CASSPRGRETQYF	TGCGCCAGCAGCCCTAGAGGGAGGGAGACCCAGTACTTC
TRBD1	-	TRBV5-1	TRBJ1-2	CASSLGQGMYGYTF	TGCGCCAGCAGCTTGGGACAGGGAATGTATGGCTACACCTTC
-	-	TRBV19	TRBJ1-4	CASSIGHTGSEKLFF	TGTGCCAGTAGTATTGGGCACACAGGGAGTGAAAAACTGTTTTTT
-	-	TRBV4-2	TRBJ2-1	CASSQDQNNEQFF	TGTGCCAGCAGCCAGGACCAGAACAATGAGCAGTTCTTC
-	-	TRBV9	TRBJ2-2	CASSANPNTGELFF	TGTGCCAGCAGCGCGAACCCGAACACCGGGGAGCTGTTTTTT
TRBD1	-	TRBV13	TRBJ1-3	CASSRTGGFKTGNTIYF	TGTGCCAGCAGCCGTACAGGGGGCTTTAAGACTGGAAACACCATATATTTT
-	-	TRBV29-1	TRBJ1-2	CSVPPGSLGDYGYTF	TGCAGCGTACCACCTGGCTCCCTGGGGGATTATGGCTACACCTTC
TRBD1	-	TRBV2	TRBJ2-3	CASRERDRARDTQYF	TGTGCCAGCAGGGAGAGGGACAGGGCGAGAGATACGCAGTATTTT
-	once	TRBV6-5	TRBJ2-2	CASSWRGAGNTGELFF	TGTGCCAGCAGTTGGAGGGGGGCAGGGAACACCGGGGAGCTGTTTTTT
-	once	TRBV5-5	TRBJ2-7	CASSFDSNSYEQYF	TGTGCCAGCAGCTTTGACAGCAACTCCTACGAGCAGTACTTC
-	-	TRBV6-1	TRBJ1-5	CASSEEENSNQPQHF	TGTGCCAGCAGTGAAGAAGAGAATAGCAATCAGCCCCAGCATTTT
-	once	TRBV9	TRBJ1-2	CASSVESVTHGYTF	TGTGCCAGCAGCGTAGAGTCAGTAACCCATGGCTACACCTTC
-	-	TRBV30	TRBJ1-3	CAWSGQGLGNTIYF	TGTGCCTGGAGTGGTCAGGGACTGGGAAACACCATATATTTT
TRBD1	-	TRBV12-5	TRBJ1-3	CASGLPTGGGRNTIYF	TGTGCTAGTGGTTTGCCCACAGGGGGAGGGAGAAACACCATATATTTT
-	-	TRBV4-1	TRBJ1-2	CASSQGGRTNYGYTF	TGCGCCAGCAGCCAAGGAGGCAGAACTAACTATGGCTACACCTTC